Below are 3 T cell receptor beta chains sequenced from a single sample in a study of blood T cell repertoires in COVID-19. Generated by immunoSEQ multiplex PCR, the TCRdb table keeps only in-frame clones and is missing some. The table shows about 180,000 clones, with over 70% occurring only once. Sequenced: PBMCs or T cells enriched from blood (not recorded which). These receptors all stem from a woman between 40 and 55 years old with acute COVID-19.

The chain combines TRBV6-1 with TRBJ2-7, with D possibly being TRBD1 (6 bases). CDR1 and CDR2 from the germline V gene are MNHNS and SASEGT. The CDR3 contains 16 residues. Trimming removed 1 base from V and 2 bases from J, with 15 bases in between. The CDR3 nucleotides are TGTGCCAGCAGTGAAGGGCAGGGGTCTAGACCCTACGAGCAGTACTTC. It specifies CASSEGQGSRPYEQYF.

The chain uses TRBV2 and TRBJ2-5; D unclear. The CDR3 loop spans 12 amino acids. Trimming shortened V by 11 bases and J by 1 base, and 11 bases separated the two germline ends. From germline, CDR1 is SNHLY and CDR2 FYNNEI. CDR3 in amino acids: CAGVGLQETQYF. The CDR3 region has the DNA TGTGCCGGAGTGGGTCTCCAAGAGACCCAGTACTTC.

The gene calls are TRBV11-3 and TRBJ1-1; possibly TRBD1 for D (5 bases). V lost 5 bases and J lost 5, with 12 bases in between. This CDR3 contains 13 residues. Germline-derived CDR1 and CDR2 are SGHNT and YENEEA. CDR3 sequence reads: CASSNMGGTEAFF. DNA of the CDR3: TGTGCCAGCAGCAACATGGGGGGTACTGAAGCTTTCTTT.